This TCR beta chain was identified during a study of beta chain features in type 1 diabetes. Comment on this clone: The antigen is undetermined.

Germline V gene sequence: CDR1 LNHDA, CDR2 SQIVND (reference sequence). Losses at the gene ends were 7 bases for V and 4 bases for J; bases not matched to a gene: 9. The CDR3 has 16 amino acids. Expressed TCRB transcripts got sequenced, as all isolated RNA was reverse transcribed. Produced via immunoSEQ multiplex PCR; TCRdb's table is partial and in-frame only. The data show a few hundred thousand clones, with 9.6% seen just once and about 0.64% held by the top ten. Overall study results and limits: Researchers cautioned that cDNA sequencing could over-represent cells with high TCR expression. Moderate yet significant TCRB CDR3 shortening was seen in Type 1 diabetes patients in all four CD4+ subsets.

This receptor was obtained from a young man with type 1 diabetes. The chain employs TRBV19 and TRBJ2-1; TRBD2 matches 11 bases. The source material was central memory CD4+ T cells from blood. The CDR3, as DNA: TGTGCCAGTAAAAACGCCGGGACTAGCGGATACAATGAGCAGTTCTTC. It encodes CASKNAGTSGYNEQFF. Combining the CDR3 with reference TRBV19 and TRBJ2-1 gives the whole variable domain DGGITQSPKYLFRKEGQNVTLSCEQNLNHDAMYWYRQDPGQGLRLIYYSQIVNDFQKGDIAEGYSVSREKKESFPLTVTSAQKNPTAFYLCASKNAGTSGYNEQFFGPGTRLTVL.